These 15 T cell receptor beta chains share one sample of origin, sequenced in a study of CD8+ T cells in alopecia areata. It was cDNA, reverse transcribed from extracted RNA, that served as the sequencing template. Method: immunoSEQ multiplex PCR; TCRdb's copy keeps in-frame clones and lacks some. The data hold fewer than 250,000 clones, with 57% observed a single time. Here the sequenced sample was CD4+ T cells sorted from blood, taken at week 0. These receptors came from a human donor with alopecia areata.

This clone was seen a few times. The chain is built from TRBV5-4 and TRBJ2-1; 7 bases agree with TRBD1. From germline, CDR1 is SGHNT and CDR2 YYREEE (reference sequence). CDR3 length: 12 amino acids. Trimming removed 1 base from V and 10 bases from J; junction bases left unmatched: 2. CDR3: CASSLTGDEQFF. The CDR3 DNA reads TGTGCCAGCAGCTTGACAGGGGACGAGCAGTTCTTC. The full variable domain, with the rest looked up from reference TRBV5-4 and TRBJ2-1, is ETGVTQSPTHLIKTRGQQVTLRCSSQSGHNTVSWYQQALGQGPQFIFQYYREEENGRGNFPPRFSGLQFPNYSSELNVNALELDDSALYLCASSLTGDEQFFGPGTRLTVL.

The DNA of the CDR3 is TGTGCCTGGAGTGTCGGACTCCTTAATCAGCCCCAGCATTTT. Translation: CAWSVGLLNQPQHF. V and J are TRBV30 and TRBJ1-5, with D unclear. The ends were cut back, 0 bases at V and 4 bases at J, with 10 bases in the middle. CDR1 is GTSNPN and CDR2 is SVGIG in the germline V gene (reference sequence). CDR3 length equals 14 residues. Complete variable domain (other parts from reference TRBV30 and TRBJ1-5): SQTIHQWPATLVQPVGSPLSLECTVEGTSNPNLYWYRQAAGRGLQLLFYSVGIGQISSEVPQNLSASRPQDRQFILSSKKLLLSDSGFYLCAWSVGLLNQPQHFGDGTRLSIL.

On this clone itself: Its ends do not fully match the called genes, so a read error is possible. The V and J genes are TRBV29-1 and TRBJ2-7; D is perhaps TRBD1 (5 bases). Germline V lookup: CDR1 SQVTM, CDR2 ANQGSEA. The CDR3 totals 12 residues. CDR3: CSATESSYEQCF. The CDR3 nucleotides are TGCAGCGCGACAGAAAGTTCCTACGAGCAGTGCTTC.

This rearrangement joins TRBV5-6 to TRBJ2-7; 10 bases line up with TRBD1. The CDR3 covers 16 residues. V shed 3 bases and J 5 bases; nucleotides not matched to a gene: 11. The germline V gene encodes CDR1 SGHDT and CDR2 YYEEEE. The CDR3 spells CASSYLAGTGANEQYF. Written as DNA, the CDR3 is TGTGCCAGCAGCTACCTCGCCGGGACAGGGGCCAACGAGCAGTACTTC.

The chain couples TRBV30 to TRBJ1-2; D ambiguous. Between the trimmed V and J ends, which lost 2 bases and 8 bases, there was a span of 12 bases. The germline V gene encodes CDR1 GTSNPN and CDR2 SVGIG (reference sequence). CDR3 size: 12 residues. The CDR3 loop reads CAWSKNMGGYTF. The CDR3 DNA sequence: TGTGCCTGGAGTAAAAACATGGGGGGCTACACCTTC.

The V gene is TRBV4-1, the J gene TRBJ2-7; D possibly corresponds to TRBD1 (5 bases). CDR1 is MGHRA and CDR2 is YSYEKL in the germline V gene. The V and J ends lost 2 bases and 7 bases respectively, with 21 bases between them. This CDR3 spans 16 amino acids. In nucleotides, the CDR3 is TGCGCCAGCAGCCAAACTCGGCTAGGGGTTCCGCGGGAGCAGTACTTC. Translating it yields CASSQTRLGVPREQYF.

The chain has TRBV29-1 and TRBJ2-3, with D perhaps matching TRBD2 (5 bases). Germline-derived CDR1 and CDR2 are SQVTM and ANQGSEA. Trimming removed 4 bases from V and 4 bases from J, with 18 bases in between. The length of the CDR3 is 15 residues. The CDR3 reads CSVVWASFPADTQYF. CDR3 in DNA: TGCAGCGTTGTATGGGCTAGCTTCCCGGCAGATACGCAGTATTTT.

This clone was seen a handful of times. This sequence joins TRBV5-1 and TRBJ1-6; TRBD1 might be the D (5 bases). With 4 bases removed from V and 10 bases from J, the gap between germline ends came to 12 bases. The CDR3 length is 13 residues. Germline V gene lookup returns CDR1 SGHRS and CDR2 YFSETQ. CDR3 protein: CASSVRETSPLHF. In nucleotides, the CDR3 is TGCGCCAGCAGCGTCAGGGAAACCTCACCCCTCCACTTT.

In its sample, this clone was seen a few times. The rearrangement joins TRBV6-1 to TRBJ1-5; D gene uncertain. V lost 4 bases and J lost 6, with 10 bases in between. The germline V gene has CDR1 MNHNS and CDR2 SASEGT. There are 13 residues in the CDR3. CDR3 nucleotide sequence: TGTGCCAGCAGTGGAACGGGAAGTCAGCCCCAGCATTTT. It specifies CASSGTGSQPQHF.

There are a few counts of this clone. Distinct nucleotide sequences in the sample also encode this CDR3. This chain links TRBV29-1 with TRBJ1-1; TRBD1 aligns across 7 bases. V was pared by 3 bases and J by 3 bases, with 10 bases of the junction left unmatched. Per the germline V gene, CDR1 is SQVTM and CDR2 is ANQGSEA. The CDR3 has 15 amino acids. DNA of the CDR3: TGCAGCGTTGATAGTAGGGGGCGCGTAGACACTGAAGCTTTCTTT. This translates into CSVDSRGRVDTEAFF.

The genes are TRBV6-6 and TRBJ2-7; D tentatively fits TRBD1 or TRBD2 (5 bases each). The germline V and J ends were trimmed by 2 bases and 6 bases, with 17 bases remaining between them. The CDR3 runs 15 residues. The germline gives CDR1 MNHNY, CDR2 SVGAGI (reference sequence). CDR3 amino acids: CASSYSWGGGGEQYF. CDR3 nucleotide sequence: TGTGCCAGCAGTTACAGCTGGGGCGGTGGAGGCGAGCAGTACTTC.

The rearrangement joins TRBV27 to TRBJ2-1, with TRBD1 matching 7 bases. The CDR3 totals 13 residues. Germline-derived CDR1 and CDR2 are MNHEY and SMNVEV (reference sequence). The V gene end was trimmed by 3 bases and the J gene end by 8 bases; junction bases not matched to a gene: 4. The CDR3 region is CASSFTGDDEQFF. The CDR3 coding sequence is TGTGCCAGCAGTTTTACAGGGGACGATGAGCAGTTCTTC.

The rearrangement joins TRBV18 to TRBJ2-2; D uncertain. CDR3 length: 13 residues. Germline CDR1 reads KGHSH; CDR2 reads LQKENI. V dropped 4 bases and J dropped 4 bases, with 7 bases sitting between them. The CDR3 DNA reads as TGTGCCAGCTCACTGGGTGGCACCGGGGAGCTGTTTTTT. Residues: CASSLGGTGELFF.

This clone appeared many times. The chain couples TRBV7-8 to TRBJ2-7, with D tentatively TRBD2 (6 bases). V lost 0 bases to trimming and J lost 3 bases, with 15 bases between them. The CDR3 totals 16 residues. The germline CDR1 and CDR2 sequences are SGHVS and FQNEAQ. Here the CDR3 DNA reads TGTGCCAGCAGCTTAGCTTGGTGGGAGGAAGACTACGAGCAGTACTTC. The encoded protein is CASSLAWWEEDYEQYF.

The chain recombines TRBV7-7 with TRBJ1-1; no firm D call. The CDR3 consists of 13 residues. In germline, CDR1 is SSHAT, CDR2 FNYEAQ (reference sequence). The germline V and J ends were trimmed by 5 bases and 6 bases, with 13 bases remaining between them. CDR3 sequence: CASSRLDSSEAFF. CDR3 DNA: TGTGCCAGCAGCCGATTAGATAGCTCTGAAGCTTTCTTT.